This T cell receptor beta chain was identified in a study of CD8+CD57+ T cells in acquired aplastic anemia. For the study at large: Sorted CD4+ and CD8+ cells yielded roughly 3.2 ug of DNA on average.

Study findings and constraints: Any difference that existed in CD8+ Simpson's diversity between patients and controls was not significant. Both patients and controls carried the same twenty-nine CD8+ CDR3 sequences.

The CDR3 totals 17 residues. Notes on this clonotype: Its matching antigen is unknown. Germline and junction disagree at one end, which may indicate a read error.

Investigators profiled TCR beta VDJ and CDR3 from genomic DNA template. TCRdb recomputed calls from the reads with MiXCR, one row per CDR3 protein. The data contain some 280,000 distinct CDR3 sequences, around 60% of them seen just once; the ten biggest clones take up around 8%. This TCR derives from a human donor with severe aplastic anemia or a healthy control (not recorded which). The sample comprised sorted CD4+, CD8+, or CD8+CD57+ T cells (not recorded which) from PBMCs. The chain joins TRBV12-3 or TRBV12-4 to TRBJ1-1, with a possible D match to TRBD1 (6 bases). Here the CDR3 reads CASSLTPGQLSDTEAFF. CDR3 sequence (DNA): TGTGCTAGCAGCTTAACCCCGGGACAACTATCGGACACTGAAGCTTTCTTT.